One sample yielded the 8 T cell receptor beta chains listed below, sequenced in a study of early T cells in non-severe SARS-CoV-2 infection. Via MiXCR, TCRdb re-called the 5' RACE reads, giving one row per CDR3 protein. The table has about 49,000 distinct CDR3 sequences, about 11% seen once. Input material: whole blood. The receptors here all came from an adult who was a healthcare worker with PCR-confirmed SARS-CoV-2 infection or an uninfected control (not recorded which).

This rearrangement joins TRBV28 to TRBJ1-6; D unclear. This CDR3 is 13 amino acids long. With 4 bases removed from V and 10 bases from J, the gap between germline ends came to 11 bases. Germline V gene data show CDR1 as MDHEN and CDR2 as SYDVKM. The CDR3 loop reads CASSSAGSSPLHF. CDR3 sequence (DNA): TGTGCCAGCAGTTCAGCCGGTAGCTCACCCCTCCACTTT.

This clonotype appeared many times. The genes are TRBV7-2 and TRBJ2-5; 8 bases fit TRBD1. CDR1 and CDR2 from the germline V gene are SGHTA and FQGNSA. The CDR3 covers 13 residues. Trimming at V came to 5 bases and at J to 2 bases, leaving 1 base not matched to a gene. The CDR3 region has the DNA TGTGCCAGCAGCAGGGACAGGCAAGAGACCCAGTACTTC. Translation: CASSRDRQETQYF.

This clonotype was picked up a small number of times. The rearrangement links TRBV10-2 to TRBJ1-6; perhaps TRBD1 as D (5 bases). Germline assignment: CDR1 WSHSY and CDR2 SAAADI. This CDR3 has 17 amino acids. The ends were cut back, 6 bases at V and 3 bases at J, with 18 bases in the middle. The CDR3 DNA reads as TGCGCCAGCAGACACGTGCCGGGGACTAACTATAATTCACCCCTCCACTTT. Its protein is CASRHVPGTNYNSPLHF.

The chain links TRBV5-1 to TRBJ2-6, with TRBD2 identical over 9 bases. The CDR3 runs to 17 residues. Germline trimming cut 0 bases from V and 2 bases from J; bases unmatched to any gene: 3. Germline values: CDR1 SGHRS, CDR2 YFSETQ. The CDR3 DNA is TGCGCCAGCAGCTTGGCCGGCGGGAGGGCTGGGGCCAACGTCCTGACTTTC. This translates into CASSLAGGRAGANVLTF.

About this clonotype itself: This sequence may be a read error, since a much larger clone differs from it by one base. The V call is TRBV11-2, the J call TRBJ2-4; D is tentatively TRBD1 or TRBD2 (5 bases each). The CDR3 is 11 amino acids. Between the trimmed V and J ends, which lost 6 bases and 12 bases, there was a span of 12 bases. Germline-derived CDR1 and CDR2 are SGHAT and FQNNGV. CDR3 protein: CASRGRGNQYF. CDR3 bases: TGTGCCAGCAGAGGCCGGGGCAATCAGTACTTC.

This clonotype was seen more than once but under ten times. The rearrangement joins TRBV7-3 to TRBJ1-1; no firm D call. Per germline, CDR1 SGHTA and CDR2 FQGTGA. V was pared by 3 bases and J by 5 bases, with 7 bases between. This CDR3 is built from 12 residues. The CDR3 loop reads CASSFGSTEAFF. As DNA, the CDR3 is TGTGCCAGCAGCTTTGGGAGTACTGAAGCTTTCTTT.

Comment on this clonotype: Its ends do not fully match the called genes, so a read error is possible. The rearrangement joins TRBV27 to TRBJ1-2, with TRBD1 matching 7 bases. Germline CDR1 reads MNHEY; CDR2 reads SMNVEV (reference sequence). CDR3 size: 12 residues. The CDR3 region has the DNA TGTGCCAGCAGTTTATCCGGGACAGCGCTTTCCTTC. The encoded protein is CASSLSGTALSF.

This clonotype has ten or more counts. This chain connects TRBV5-1 to TRBJ2-3; D is perhaps TRBD1 or TRBD2 (5 bases each). This CDR3 is 14 amino acids long. Trimming left V 7 bases short and J 2 bases short, with 14 bases between. Germline V gene sequence: CDR1 SGHRS, CDR2 YFSETQ. The CDR3 bases are TGCGCCAGCCACGAGTCGGGACCCACAGATACGCAGTATTTT. Residues: CASHESGPTDTQYF.